This T cell receptor (beta chain) is from a study of metastatic and nonmetastatic thyroid tumors. Overall study context: Where malignant and benign thyroid patients were concerned, repertoires were compared across blood and tumor or nodule tissue.

Authors' methods: Across clinicopathological groups, CDR3 differences served as the basis for building a distant-metastasis classifier for papillary thyroid cancer. TCRdb reanalyzed the PCR reads via MiXCR. TCRdb, rather than the study authors, made the V and J calls. The sample has 45,000 to 50,000 clones, under 30% seen once. Ahead of thyroid surgery, no patient had received treatment of any kind. Germline CDR1 and CDR2: GTSNPN and SVGIG (reference sequence). The germline V and J ends were trimmed by 3 bases and 4 bases, with 7 bases remaining between them. The CDR3 is made up of 12 amino acids. This clone was recorded at least ten times. Its cognate antigen is unknown. Points from the study as a whole: TCR beta diversity was reportedly significantly higher in malignant thyroid tumors than benign nodules, in blood and tumor.

The specimen was blood. The sequence came from a male donor with papillary thyroid cancer or a benign thyroid nodule (not recorded which). Some clones in this sample may be carry-over from other donors' samples. The chain couples TRBV30 to TRBJ2-1; D not certain. For the CDR3, the DNA is TGTGCCTGGAGCCAAGATTACAATGAGCAGTTCTTC. This codes for CAWSQDYNEQFF.